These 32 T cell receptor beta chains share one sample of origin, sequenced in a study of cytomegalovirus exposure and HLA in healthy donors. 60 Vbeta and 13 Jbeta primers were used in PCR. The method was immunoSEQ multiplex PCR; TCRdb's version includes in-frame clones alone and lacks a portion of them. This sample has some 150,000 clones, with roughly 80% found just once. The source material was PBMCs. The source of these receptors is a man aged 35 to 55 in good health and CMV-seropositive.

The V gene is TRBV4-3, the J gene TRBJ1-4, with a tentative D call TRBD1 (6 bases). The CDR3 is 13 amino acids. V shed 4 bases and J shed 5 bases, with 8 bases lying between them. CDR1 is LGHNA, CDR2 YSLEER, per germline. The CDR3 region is CASSRDRNEKLFF. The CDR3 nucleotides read TGCGCCAGCAGCCGAGACAGGAATGAAAAACTGTTTTTT.

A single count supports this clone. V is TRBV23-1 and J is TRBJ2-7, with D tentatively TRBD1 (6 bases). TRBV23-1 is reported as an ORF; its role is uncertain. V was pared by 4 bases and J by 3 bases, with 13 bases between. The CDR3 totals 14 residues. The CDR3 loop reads CASSLLTGLYEQYF. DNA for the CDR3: TGCGCCAGCAGTCTCCTTACAGGGCTCTACGAGCAGTACTTC.

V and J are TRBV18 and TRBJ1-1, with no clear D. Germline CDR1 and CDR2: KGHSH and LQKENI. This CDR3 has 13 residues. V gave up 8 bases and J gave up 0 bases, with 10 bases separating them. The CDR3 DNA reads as TGTGCCAGCCAAACAGAGTTGAACACTGAAGCTTTCTTT. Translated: CASQTELNTEAFF.

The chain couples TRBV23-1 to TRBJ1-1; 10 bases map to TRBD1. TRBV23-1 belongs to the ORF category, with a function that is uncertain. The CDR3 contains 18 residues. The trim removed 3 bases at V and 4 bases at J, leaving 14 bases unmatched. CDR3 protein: CASSHCLKPRTGGTEAFF. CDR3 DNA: TGCGCCAGCAGTCACTGCCTAAAACCTAGGACAGGGGGCACTGAAGCTTTCTTT.

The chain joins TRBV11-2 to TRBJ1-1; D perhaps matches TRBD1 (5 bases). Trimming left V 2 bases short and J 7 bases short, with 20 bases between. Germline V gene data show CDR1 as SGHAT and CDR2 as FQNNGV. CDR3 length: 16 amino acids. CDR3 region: CASSLNGRGPDIEAFF. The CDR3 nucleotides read TGTGCCAGCAGCTTAAACGGGAGGGGACCCGATATTGAAGCTTTCTTT. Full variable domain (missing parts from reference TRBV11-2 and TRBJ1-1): EAGVAQSPRYKIIEKRQSVAFWCNPISGHATLYWYQQILGQGPKLLIQFQNNGVVDDSQLPKDRFSAERLKGVDSTLKIQPAKLEDSAVYLCASSLNGRGPDIEAFFGQGTRLTVV.

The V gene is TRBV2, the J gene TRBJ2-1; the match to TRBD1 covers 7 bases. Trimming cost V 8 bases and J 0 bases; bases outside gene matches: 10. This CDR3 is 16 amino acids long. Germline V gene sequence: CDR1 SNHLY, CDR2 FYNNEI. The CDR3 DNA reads TGTGCCAGCGGAGTCGGGACAGAAAGCTCCTACAATGAGCAGTTCTTC. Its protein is CASGVGTESSYNEQFF.

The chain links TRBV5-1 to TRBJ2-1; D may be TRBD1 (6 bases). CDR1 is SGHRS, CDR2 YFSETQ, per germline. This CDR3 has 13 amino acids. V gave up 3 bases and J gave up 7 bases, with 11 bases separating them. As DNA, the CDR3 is TGCGCCAGCAGCTCCTTTCAGGGGAATGAGCAGTTCTTC. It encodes CASSSFQGNEQFF.

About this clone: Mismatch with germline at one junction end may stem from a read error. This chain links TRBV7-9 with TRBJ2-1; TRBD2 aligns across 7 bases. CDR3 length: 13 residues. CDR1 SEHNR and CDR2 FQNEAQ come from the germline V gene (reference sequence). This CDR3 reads CSSSLDILTSPFF. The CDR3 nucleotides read TGTTCCAGCAGCTTAGATATTCTGACTAGCCCGTTCTTC.

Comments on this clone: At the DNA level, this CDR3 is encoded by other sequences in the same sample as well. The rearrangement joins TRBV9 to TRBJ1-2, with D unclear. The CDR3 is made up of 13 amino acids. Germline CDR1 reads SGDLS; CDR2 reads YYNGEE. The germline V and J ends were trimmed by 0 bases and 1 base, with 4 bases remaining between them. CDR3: CASSVDSNYGYTF. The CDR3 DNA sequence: TGTGCCAGCAGCGTAGACAGTAACTATGGCTACACCTTC.

CDR3 bases: TGTGCCAGCAGCTTAGGAGGGAGCGCCTACGAGCAGTACTTC. It translates to CASSLGGSAYEQYF. The J gene is TRBJ2-5, the V gene TRBV7-2; D is possibly TRBD2 (5 bases). The end of the DNA is better explained by TRBJ2-7, so the J call may be wrong. The CDR3 has 14 amino acids. Germline values: CDR1 SGHTA, CDR2 FQGNSA.

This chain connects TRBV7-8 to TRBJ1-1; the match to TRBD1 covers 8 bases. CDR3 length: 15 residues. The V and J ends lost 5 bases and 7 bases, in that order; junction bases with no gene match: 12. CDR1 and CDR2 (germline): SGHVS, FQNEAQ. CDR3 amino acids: CASSPRDRPKDEAFF. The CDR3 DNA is TGTGCCAGCAGCCCTAGGGACAGGCCGAAAGATGAAGCTTTCTTT. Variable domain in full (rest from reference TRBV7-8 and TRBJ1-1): GAGVSQSPRYKVAKRGQDVALRCDPISGHVSLFWYQQALGQGPEFLTYFQNEAQLDKSGLPSDRFFAERPEGSVSTLKIQRTQQEDSAVYLCASSPRDRPKDEAFFGQGTRLTVV.

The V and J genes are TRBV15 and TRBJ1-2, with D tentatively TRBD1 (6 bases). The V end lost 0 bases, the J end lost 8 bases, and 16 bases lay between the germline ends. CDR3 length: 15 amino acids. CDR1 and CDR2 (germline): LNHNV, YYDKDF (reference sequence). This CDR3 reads CATSRDQGQGGGYTF. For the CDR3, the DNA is TGTGCCACCAGCAGAGATCAGGGGCAGGGTGGGGGCTACACCTTC.

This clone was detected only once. The DNA of the CDR3 is TGTGCCAGCAGTCCCCGGCAGGGGGCATCGAACTATGGCTACACCTTC. Amino acid sequence: CASSPRQGASNYGYTF. J is TRBJ1-2 and V is TRBV7-2; 8 positions agree with TRBD1. V lost 6 bases to trimming and J lost 2 bases; unmatched junction nucleotides: 11. CDR3 size: 16 residues. CDR1 is SGHTA, CDR2 FQGNSA, per germline.

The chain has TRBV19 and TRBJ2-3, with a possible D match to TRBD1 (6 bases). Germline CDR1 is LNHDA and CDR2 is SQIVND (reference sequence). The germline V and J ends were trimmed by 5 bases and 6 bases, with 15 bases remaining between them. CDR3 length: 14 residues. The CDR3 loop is CASSLTTGLDTQYF. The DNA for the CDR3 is TGTGCCAGTAGTCTAACGACAGGCTTGGATACGCAGTATTTT.

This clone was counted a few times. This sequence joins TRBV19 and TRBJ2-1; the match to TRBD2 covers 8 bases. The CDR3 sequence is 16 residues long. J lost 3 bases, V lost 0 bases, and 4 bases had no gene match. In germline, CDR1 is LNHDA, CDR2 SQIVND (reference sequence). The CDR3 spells CASSIELAGNYNEQFF. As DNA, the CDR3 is TGTGCCAGTAGTATAGAATTAGCGGGAAACTACAATGAGCAGTTCTTC.

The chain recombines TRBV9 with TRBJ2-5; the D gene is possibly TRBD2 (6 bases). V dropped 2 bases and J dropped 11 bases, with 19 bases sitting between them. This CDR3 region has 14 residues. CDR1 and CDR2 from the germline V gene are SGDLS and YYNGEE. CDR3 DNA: TGTGCCAGCAGCGTGTGGGCAGGGCCGGGAGAGCAGTACTTC. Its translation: CASSVWAGPGEQYF.

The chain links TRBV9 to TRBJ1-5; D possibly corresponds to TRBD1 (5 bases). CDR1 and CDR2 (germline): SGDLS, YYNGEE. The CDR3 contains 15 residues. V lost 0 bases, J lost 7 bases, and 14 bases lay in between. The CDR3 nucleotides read TGTGCCAGCAGCGTAGGTGGGGCAGCGCAACAGCCCCAGCATTTT. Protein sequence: CASSVGGAAQQPQHF.

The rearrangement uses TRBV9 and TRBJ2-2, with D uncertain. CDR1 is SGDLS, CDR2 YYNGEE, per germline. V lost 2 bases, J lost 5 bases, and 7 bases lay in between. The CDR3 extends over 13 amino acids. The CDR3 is CASSVRYTGELFF. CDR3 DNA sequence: TGTGCCAGCAGCGTGCGGTATACCGGGGAGCTGTTTTTT.

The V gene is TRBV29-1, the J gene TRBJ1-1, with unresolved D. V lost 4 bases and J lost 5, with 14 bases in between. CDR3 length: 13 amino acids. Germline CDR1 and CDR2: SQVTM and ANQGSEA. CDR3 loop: CSVVWGVGTEAFF. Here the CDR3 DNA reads TGCAGCGTTGTTTGGGGAGTGGGGACTGAAGCTTTCTTT.

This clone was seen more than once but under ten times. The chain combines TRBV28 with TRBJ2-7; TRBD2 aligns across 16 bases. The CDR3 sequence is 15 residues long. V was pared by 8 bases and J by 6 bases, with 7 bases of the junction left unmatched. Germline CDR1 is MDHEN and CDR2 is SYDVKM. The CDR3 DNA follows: TGTGCCAGCCAGGCTGGGACTAGCGGGAGGGCCGAGCAGTACTTC. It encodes CASQAGTSGRAEQYF.

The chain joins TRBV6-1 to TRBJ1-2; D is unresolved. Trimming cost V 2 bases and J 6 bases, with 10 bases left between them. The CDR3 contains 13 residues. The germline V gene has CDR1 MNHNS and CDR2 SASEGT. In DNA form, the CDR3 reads TGTGCCAGCAGTGAATCTTATGGGCATGGCTACACCTTC. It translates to CASSESYGHGYTF.

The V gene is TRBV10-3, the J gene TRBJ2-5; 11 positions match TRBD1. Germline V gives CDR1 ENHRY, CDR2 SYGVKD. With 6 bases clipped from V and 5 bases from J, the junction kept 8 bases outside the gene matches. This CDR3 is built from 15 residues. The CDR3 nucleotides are TGTGCCATCAGCGTCGGGACAGGGGGTTCGGAGACCCAGTACTTC. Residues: CAISVGTGGSETQYF.

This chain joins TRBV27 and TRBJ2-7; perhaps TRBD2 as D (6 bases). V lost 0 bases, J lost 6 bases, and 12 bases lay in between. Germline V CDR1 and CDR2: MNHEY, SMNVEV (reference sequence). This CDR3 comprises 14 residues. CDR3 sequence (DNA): TGTGCCAGCAGTTTATCCGTTAGGGGAGGCGAGCAGTACTTC. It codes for CASSLSVRGGEQYF.

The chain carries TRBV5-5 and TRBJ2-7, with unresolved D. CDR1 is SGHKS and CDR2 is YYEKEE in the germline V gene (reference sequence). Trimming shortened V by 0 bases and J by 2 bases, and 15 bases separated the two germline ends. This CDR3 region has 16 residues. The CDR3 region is CASSLVSDPSTYEQYF. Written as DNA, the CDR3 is TGTGCCAGCAGCTTGGTAAGCGACCCTTCAACCTACGAGCAGTACTTC.

The CDR3 sequence is CASSLPGSQETQYF. The CDR3, as DNA: TGTGCCAGCAGCCTACCGGGATCACAAGAGACCCAGTACTTC. The chain combines TRBV28 with TRBJ2-5; D is possibly TRBD2 (5 bases). In germline, CDR1 is MDHEN, CDR2 SYDVKM. The ends were cut back, 6 bases at V and 2 bases at J, with 13 bases in the middle. This CDR3 has 14 residues.

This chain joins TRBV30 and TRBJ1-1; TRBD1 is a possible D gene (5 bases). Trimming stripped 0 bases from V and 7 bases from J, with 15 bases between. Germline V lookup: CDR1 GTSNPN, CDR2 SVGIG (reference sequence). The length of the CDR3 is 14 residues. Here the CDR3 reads CAWSVLRGNREAFF. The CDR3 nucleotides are TGTGCCTGGAGTGTCCTTAGGGGAAATCGTGAAGCTTTCTTT. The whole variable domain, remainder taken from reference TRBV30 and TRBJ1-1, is SQTIHQWPATLVQPVGSPLSLECTVEGTSNPNLYWYRQAAGRGLQLLFYSVGIGQISSEVPQNLSASRPQDRQFILSSKKLLLSDSGFYLCAWSVLRGNREAFFGQGTRLTVV.

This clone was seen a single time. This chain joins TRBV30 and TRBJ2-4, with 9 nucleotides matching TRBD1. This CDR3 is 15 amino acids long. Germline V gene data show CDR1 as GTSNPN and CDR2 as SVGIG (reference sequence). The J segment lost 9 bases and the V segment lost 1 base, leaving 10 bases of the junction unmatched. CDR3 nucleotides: TGTGCCTGGAGTGACCCGACAGGGGGAAACGGCATTCAGTACTTC. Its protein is CAWSDPTGGNGIQYF.

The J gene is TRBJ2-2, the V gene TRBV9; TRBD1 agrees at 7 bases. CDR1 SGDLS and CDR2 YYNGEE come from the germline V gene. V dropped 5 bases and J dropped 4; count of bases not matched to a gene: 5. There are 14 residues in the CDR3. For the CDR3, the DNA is TGTGCCAGCAGTACAGGGGTACTCACCGGGGAGCTGTTTTTT. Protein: CASSTGVLTGELFF.

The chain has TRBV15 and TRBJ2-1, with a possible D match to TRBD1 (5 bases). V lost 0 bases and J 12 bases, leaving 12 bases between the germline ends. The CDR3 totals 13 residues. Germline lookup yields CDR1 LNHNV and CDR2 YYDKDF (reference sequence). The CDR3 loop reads CATSRDGRERQFF. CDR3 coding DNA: TGTGCCACCAGCAGAGATGGCAGGGAAAGGCAGTTCTTC.

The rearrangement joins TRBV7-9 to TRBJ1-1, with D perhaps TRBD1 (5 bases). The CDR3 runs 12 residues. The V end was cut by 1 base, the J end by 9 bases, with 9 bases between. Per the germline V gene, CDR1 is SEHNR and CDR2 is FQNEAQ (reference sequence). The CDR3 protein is CASSLGNRKAFF. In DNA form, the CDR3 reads TGTGCCAGCAGCTTAGGAAACAGGAAAGCTTTCTTT.

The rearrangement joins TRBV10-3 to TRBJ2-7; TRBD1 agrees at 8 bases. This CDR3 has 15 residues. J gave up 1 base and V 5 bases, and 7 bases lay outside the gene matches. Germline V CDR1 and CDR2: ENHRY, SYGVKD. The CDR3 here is CAISTTGGSSYEQYF. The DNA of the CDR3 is TGTGCCATCAGTACTACAGGGGGGTCTTCCTACGAGCAGTACTTC.

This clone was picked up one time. The CDR3 sequence: CASSIPTPGGQFF. In DNA, the CDR3 is TGTGCCAGCAGTATACCTACCCCCGGGGGTCAGTTCTTC. The chain couples TRBV28 to TRBJ2-1; a weak D match, TRBD2 (6 bases). Deletions cut 5 bases from V and 13 bases from J, with 18 bases between. The CDR3 runs 13 residues. Germline V lookup: CDR1 MDHEN, CDR2 SYDVKM.